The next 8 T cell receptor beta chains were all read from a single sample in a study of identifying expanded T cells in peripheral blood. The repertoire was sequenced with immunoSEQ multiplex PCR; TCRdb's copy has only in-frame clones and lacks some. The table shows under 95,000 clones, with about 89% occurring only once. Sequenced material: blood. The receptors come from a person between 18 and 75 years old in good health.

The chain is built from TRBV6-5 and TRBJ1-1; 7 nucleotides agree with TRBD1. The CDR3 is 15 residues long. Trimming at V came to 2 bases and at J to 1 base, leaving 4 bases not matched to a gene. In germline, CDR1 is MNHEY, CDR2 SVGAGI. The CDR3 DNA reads TGTGCCAGCAGTTACCGGCGACAGGGGAACACTGAAGCTTTCTTT. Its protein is CASSYRRQGNTEAFF.

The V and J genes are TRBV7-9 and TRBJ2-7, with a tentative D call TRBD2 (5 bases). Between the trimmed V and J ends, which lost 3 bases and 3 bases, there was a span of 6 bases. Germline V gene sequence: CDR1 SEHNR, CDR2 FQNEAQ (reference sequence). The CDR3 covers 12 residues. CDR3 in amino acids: CASSFGSYEQYF. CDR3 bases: TGTGCCAGCAGCTTTGGGAGCTACGAGCAGTACTTC.

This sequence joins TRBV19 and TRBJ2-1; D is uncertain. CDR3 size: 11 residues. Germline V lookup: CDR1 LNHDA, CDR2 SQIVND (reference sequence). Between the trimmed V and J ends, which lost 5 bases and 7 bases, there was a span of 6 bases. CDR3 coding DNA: TGTGCCAGTAGTGCCCGGAATGAGCAGTTCTTC. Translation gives CASSARNEQFF. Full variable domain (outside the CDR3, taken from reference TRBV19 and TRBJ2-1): DGGITQSPKYLFRKEGQNVTLSCEQNLNHDAMYWYRQDPGQGLRLIYYSQIVNDFQKGDIAEGYSVSREKKESFPLTVTSAQKNPTAFYLCASSARNEQFFGPGTRLTVL.

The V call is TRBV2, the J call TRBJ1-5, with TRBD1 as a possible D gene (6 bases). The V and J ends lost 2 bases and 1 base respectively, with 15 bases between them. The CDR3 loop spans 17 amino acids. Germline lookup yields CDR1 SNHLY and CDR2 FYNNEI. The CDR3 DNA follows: TGTGCCAGCAGTGAAAGGGAACAGGGTTCGAGCAATCAGCCCCAGCATTTT. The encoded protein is CASSEREQGSSNQPQHF. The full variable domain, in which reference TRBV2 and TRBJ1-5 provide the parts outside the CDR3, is EPEVTQTPSHQVTQMGQEVILRCVPISNHLYFYWYRQILGQKVEFLVSFYNNEISEKSEIFDDQFSVERPDGSNFTLKIRSTKLEDSAMYFCASSEREQGSSNQPQHFGDGTRLSIL.

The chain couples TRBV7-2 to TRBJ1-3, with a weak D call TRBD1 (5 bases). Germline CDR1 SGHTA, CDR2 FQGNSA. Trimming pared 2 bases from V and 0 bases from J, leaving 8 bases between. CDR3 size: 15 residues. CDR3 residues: CASSLTGASGNTIYF. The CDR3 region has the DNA TGTGCCAGCAGCTTAACAGGAGCCTCTGGAAACACCATATATTTT.

CDR3 nucleotide sequence: TGTGCCAGCCGGGACAGGTCCTACGAGCAGTACTTC. Translation: CASRDRSYEQYF. J is TRBJ2-7 and V is TRBV19, with 8 bases lining up with TRBD1. Germline CDR1 is LNHDA and CDR2 is SQIVND (reference sequence). The CDR3 spans 12 residues. Trimming at V came to 9 bases and at J to 1 base, leaving 2 bases not matched to a gene.

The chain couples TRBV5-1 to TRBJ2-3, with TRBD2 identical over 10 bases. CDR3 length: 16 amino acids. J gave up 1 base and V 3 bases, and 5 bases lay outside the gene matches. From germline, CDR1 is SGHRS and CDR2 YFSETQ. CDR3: CASSSLAGVGTDTQYF. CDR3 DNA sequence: TGCGCCAGCAGCTCCCTAGCGGGAGTGGGCACAGATACGCAGTATTTT.

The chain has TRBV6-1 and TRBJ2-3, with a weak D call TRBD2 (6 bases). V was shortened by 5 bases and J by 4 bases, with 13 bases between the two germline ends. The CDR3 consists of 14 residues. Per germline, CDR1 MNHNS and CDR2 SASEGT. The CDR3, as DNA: TGTGCCAGCAGTCCGAGACTAGTCTCAGATACGCAGTATTTT. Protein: CASSPRLVSDTQYF.